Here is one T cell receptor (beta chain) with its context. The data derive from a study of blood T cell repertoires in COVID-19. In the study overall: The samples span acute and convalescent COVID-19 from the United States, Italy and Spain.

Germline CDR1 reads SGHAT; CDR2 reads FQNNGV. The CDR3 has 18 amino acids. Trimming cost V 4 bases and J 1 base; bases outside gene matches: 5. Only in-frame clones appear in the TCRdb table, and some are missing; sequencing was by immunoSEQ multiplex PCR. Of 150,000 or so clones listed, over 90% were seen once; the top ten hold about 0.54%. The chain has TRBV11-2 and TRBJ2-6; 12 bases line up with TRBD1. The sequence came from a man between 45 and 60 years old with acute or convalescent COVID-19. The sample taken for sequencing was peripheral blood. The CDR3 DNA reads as TGTGCCAGCAGCTCGGGGACAGGGGGCTTTTCTGGGGCCAACGTCCTGACTTTC. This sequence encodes CASSSGTGGFSGANVLTF.